This entry describes one T cell receptor beta chain. Antigen specificity is unknown. From germline, CDR1 is MDHEN and CDR2 SYDVKM. The CDR3 runs 17 residues. Trimming took off 4 bases at V and 4 bases at J, with 20 bases between the two ends. The record originates from a study of T cell responses to AZD1222 COVID-19 vaccine. Study details: Second-dose groups at about 4 or about 12 weeks were pooled. Notes on the study in general: Reportedly, nearly half of unique spike TCRs recognized epitopes outside B.1.351/B.1.1.7 mutations.

The method was immunoSEQ multiplex PCR; TCRdb's version includes in-frame clones alone and lacks a portion of them. The sample has tens of thousands of clones; roughly four fifths are singletons. This sequence originates from an adult in good health. The chain couples TRBV28 to TRBJ1-5, with a tentative D call TRBD1 (6 bases). Sequenced here: peripheral blood, sampled on day 0 of AZD1222 vaccination. CDR3 nucleotides: TGTGCCAGCAGTTCCTCCAGGGGACGGTGGTGGAATCAGCCCCAGCATTTT. Translating it yields CASSSSRGRWWNQPQHF.